These T cell receptor beta chains were read from a single sample in a study of T cell responses to AZD1222 COVID-19 vaccine. Clones were read by immunoSEQ multiplex PCR, and TCRdb kept only the in-frame ones, dropping some. The data contain around 30,000 clones, more than 85% of them seen just once; the ten biggest clones take up 45%. This specimen consisted of peripheral blood, obtained on day 0 of AZD1222 vaccination. The receptors were sampled from an adult in good health. The CDR3 runs from the conserved cysteine through the conserved F or W. A D gene is named only where the DNA matches it firmly.

j_call d_call v_call cdr3_aa
TRBJ1-5 . TRBV16 CASSQGHLNQPQHF
TRBJ1-5 . TRBV6-1 CASSEAGLRQPQHF
TRBJ1-1 . TRBV6-5 CASSYYGVENTEAFF
TRBJ2-7 . TRBV5-5 CASTLALGYEQYF
TRBJ1-5 . TRBV19 CASSIVLQVSNQPQHF
TRBJ1-5 . TRBV6-6 CASSYHRDNQPQHF
TRBJ2-5 TRBD2 TRBV11-2 CASSLVGGGAGETQYF
TRBJ1-2 . TRBV3-1/TRBV3-2 CASSHHYGYTF
TRBJ1-1 TRBD1 TRBV27 CASSRTGVAEAFF
TRBJ1-2 . TRBV6-5 CASKLDGRRLYGYTF
TRBJ1-6 . TRBV6-2/TRBV6-3 CASSRVVGDGSPLHF
TRBJ1-3 TRBD1 TRBV6-5 CASKGTAGYTIYF
TRBJ1-5 . TRBV28 CASSPRDKYNQPQHF
TRBJ2-7 TRBD1 TRBV24-1 CATRGTGAYEQYF
TRBJ2-1 . TRBV2 CASSEERTIYNEQFF
TRBJ2-3 . TRBV9 CASSVDIGTDTQYF
TRBJ2-3 . TRBV6-5 CASRTPGGNTDTQYF
TRBJ1-2 . TRBV7-9 CASSLQGIGYTF
TRBJ2-7 . TRBV19 CASSIVTGEAEQYF
TRBJ1-1 . TRBV29-1 CSVDRENTEAFF
TRBJ1-1 . TRBV30 CAWSVRKNTEAFF
TRBJ2-7 TRBD1 TRBV4-3 CASSQGDRGIAVEQYF
TRBJ1-4 . TRBV19 CASSPRPLEKLFF
TRBJ2-2 . TRBV6-2/TRBV6-3 CASSLSLLRGTNTGELFF
TRBJ2-1 . TRBV11-3 CASSPSTLNEQFF
TRBJ2-1 TRBD1 TRBV2 CASSEFRPGGNEQFF
TRBJ1-4 . TRBV7-8 CASSLLGGAREKLFF
TRBJ1-6 . TRBV30 CAWNQDRTQHNNSPLHF
TRBJ2-5 TRBD1 TRBV7-9 CASSLRTGSQETQYF
TRBJ2-5 TRBD1 TRBV4-1 CASSQVSAETGSGETQYF
TRBJ2-3 TRBD1 TRBV7-9 CASSSDRGSADTQYF
TRBJ1-2 . TRBV7-2 CASTLTGGYTF
TRBJ2-7 TRBD1 TRBV11-3 CASSLEGTGRHEQYF
TRBJ2-1 TRBD2 TRBV3-1/TRBV3-2 CASSPRVAGVNEQFF
TRBJ1-1 . TRBV3-1/TRBV3-2 CASSQAVGQAFF
TRBJ1-2 . TRBV10-2 CASSESGPNYGYTF
TRBJ1-2 . TRBV20-1 CSASVMSGYTF
TRBJ2-7 . TRBV7-2 CASSLEGRWSSYEQYF
TRBJ2-7 . TRBV5-1 CASSSKTDYSYEQYF
TRBJ1-4 . TRBV10-1 CASSESTGAAQLFF
TRBJ1-6 . TRBV6-5 CASSPSSYNSPLHF
TRBJ1-2 . TRBV19 CASRGDRASNYGYTF
TRBJ2-2 . TRBV27 CATTYKLPGELFF
TRBJ1-4 TRBD1 TRBV6-4 CASSAGTEPANEKLFF
TRBJ1-2 . TRBV18 CASSHLEGRGGYTF
TRBJ2-1 TRBD2 TRBV5-4 CASSGREGNEQFF
TRBJ1-2 TRBD1 TRBV30 CAWWRQGVRGYTF
TRBJ1-2 . TRBV4-2 CASSQEIQGNYGYTF
TRBJ2-3 . TRBV7-2 CASSRGRDTQYF
TRBJ1-5 TRBD1 TRBV2 CASSGDRVGNQPQHF
TRBJ1-1 TRBD1 TRBV7-2 CASRLTGGAEAFF
TRBJ1-5 . TRBV5-4 CASSFGQGRNQPQHF
TRBJ2-7 . TRBV21-1 CASNSPRRPYTLLYEQYF
TRBJ1-2 . TRBV5-6 CASSLAGGGYTF